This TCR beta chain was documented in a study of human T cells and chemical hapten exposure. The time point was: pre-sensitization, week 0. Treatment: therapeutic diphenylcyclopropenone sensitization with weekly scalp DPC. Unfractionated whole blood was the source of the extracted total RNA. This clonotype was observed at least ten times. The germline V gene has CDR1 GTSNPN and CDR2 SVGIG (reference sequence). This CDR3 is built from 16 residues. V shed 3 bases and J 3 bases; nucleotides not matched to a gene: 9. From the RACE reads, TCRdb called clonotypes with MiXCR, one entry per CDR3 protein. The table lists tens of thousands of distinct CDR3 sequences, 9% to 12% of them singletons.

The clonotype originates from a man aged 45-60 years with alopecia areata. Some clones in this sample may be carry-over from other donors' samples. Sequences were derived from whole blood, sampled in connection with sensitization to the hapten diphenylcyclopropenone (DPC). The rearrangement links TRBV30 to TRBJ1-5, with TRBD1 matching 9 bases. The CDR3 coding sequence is TGTGCCTGGAGCCGCCGGACAGGGGCTTCCAATCAGCCCCAGCATTTT. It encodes CAWSRRTGASNQPQHF.